This T cell receptor (beta chain) stems from a study of blood T cell repertoires in COVID-19. Across the whole study: Acute-phase and convalescent COVID-19 samples originated in the United States, Italy and Spain. PBMCs, B-cell-depleted T cells, or T cells provided the cDNA or gDNA that made up the material.

This clone was observed a single time. The CDR3 spans 14 residues. CDR1 and CDR2 from the germline V gene are MDHEN and SYDVKM. V shed 6 bases and J 0 bases; nucleotides not matched to a gene: 5. Original analysis: Reference gene primer amplification gave estimated nucleated cell counts. Clones were read by immunoSEQ multiplex PCR, and TCRdb kept only the in-frame ones, dropping some. V and J calls and clone size are as listed in that table; D and trimming were resolved from the DNA. The profile covers hundreds of thousands of clones, with about 89% appearing a single time and 4% to 4.5% taken by the ten largest.

The receptor's source is a young woman with acute or convalescent COVID-19. V gene TRBV28 combines with J gene TRBJ2-7; 7 bases align to TRBD1. Sequencing used peripheral blood. The CDR3 here is CASSTGTVSYEQYF. CDR3 DNA: TGTGCCAGCAGCACCGGGACAGTCTCCTACGAGCAGTACTTC.